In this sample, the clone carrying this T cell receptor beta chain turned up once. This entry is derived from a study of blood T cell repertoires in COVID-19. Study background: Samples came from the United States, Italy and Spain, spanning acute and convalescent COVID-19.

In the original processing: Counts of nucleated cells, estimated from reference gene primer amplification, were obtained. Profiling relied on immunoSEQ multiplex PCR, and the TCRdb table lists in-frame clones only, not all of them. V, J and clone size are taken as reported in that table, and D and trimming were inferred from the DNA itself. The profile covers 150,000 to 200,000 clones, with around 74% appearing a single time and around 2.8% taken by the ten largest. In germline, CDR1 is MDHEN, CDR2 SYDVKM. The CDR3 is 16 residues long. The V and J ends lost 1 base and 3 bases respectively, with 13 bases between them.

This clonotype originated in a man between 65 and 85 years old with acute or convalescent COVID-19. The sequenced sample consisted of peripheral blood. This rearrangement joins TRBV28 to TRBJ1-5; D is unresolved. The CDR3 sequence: CASSLYSGINNQPQHF. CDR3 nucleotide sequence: TGTGCCAGCAGTTTATACTCGGGGATAAACAATCAGCCCCAGCATTTT. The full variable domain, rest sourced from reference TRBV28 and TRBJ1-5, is DVKVTQSSRYLVKRTGEKVFLECVQDMDHENMFWYRQDPGLGLRLIYFSYDVKMKEKGDIPEGYSVSREKKERFSLILESASTNQTSMYLCASSLYSGINNQPQHFGDGTRLSIL.